This T cell receptor (beta chain) came from a study of brain T cells in children with intractable seizures. Study outcomes and limitations: Viral specificity was inferred only from CDR3 similarity; HCMV serostatus was unknown.

Here immunoSEQ multiplex PCR was the method, and the copy in TCRdb shows in-frame clones only, minus some. Of 70,000 to 85,000 clones listed, roughly 89% are singletons. The V and J ends lost 6 bases and 8 bases respectively, with 17 bases between them. Per the germline V gene, CDR1 is MRHNA and CDR2 is SNTAGT. The CDR3 is 14 residues long. A remark on this clone: Its cognate antigen is unknown.

Surgery cases with the highest brain T cell transcript signatures were chosen for sequencing. This sample comprised peripheral blood, obtained at surgery. The receptor's source is a girl aged 2-10 years with Rasmussen encephalitis and intractable seizures. This rearrangement joins TRBV6-4 to TRBJ1-5; D is perhaps TRBD1 (6 bases). CDR3 region: CASSPSGGRKPQHF. CDR3 bases: TGTGCCAGCAGCCCAAGCGGGGGGCGAAAGCCCCAGCATTTT.